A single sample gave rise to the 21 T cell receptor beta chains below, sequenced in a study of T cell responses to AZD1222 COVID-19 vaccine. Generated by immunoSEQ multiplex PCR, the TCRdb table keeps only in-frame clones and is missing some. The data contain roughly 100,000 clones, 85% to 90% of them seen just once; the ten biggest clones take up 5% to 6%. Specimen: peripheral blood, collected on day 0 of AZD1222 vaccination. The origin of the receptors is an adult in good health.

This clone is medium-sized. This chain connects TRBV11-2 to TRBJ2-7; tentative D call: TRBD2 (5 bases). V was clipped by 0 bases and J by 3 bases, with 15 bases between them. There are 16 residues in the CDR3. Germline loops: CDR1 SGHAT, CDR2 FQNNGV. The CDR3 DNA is TGTGCCAGCAGCTTAGATAGCCCCCGACTACGCTACGAGCAGTACTTC. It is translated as CASSLDSPRLRYEQYF.

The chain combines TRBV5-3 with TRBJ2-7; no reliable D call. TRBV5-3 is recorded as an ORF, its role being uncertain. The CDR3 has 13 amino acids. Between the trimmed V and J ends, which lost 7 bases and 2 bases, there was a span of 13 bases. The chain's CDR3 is CARDGSAAYEQYF. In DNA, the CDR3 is TGTGCCAGAGATGGTTCAGCCGCCTACGAGCAGTACTTC.

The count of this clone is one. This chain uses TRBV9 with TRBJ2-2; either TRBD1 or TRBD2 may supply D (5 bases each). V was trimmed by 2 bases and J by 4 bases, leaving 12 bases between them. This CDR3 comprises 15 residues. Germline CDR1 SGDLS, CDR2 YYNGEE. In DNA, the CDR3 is TGTGCCAGCAGCGTGGGGTGGGGGATCACCGGGGAGCTGTTTTTT. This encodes CASSVGWGITGELFF. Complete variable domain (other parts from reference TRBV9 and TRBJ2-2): DSGVTQTPKHLITATGQRVTLRCSPRSGDLSVYWYQQSLDQGLQFLIQYYNGEERAKGNILERFSAQQFPDLHSELNLSSLELGDSALYFCASSVGWGITGELFFGEGSRLTVL.

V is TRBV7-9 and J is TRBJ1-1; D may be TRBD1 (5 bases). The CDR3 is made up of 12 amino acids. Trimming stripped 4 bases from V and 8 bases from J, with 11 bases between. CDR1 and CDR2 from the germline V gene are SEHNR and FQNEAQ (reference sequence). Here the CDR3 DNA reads TGTGCCAGCAGCTCTCACCGGGGGGAAGCTTTCTTT. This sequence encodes CASSSHRGEAFF.

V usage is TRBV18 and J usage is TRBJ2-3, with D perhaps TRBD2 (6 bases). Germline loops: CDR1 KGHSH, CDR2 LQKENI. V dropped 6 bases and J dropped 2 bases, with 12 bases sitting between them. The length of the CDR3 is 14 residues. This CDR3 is CASSLRDFTDTQYF. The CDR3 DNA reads TGTGCCAGCTCCCTAAGGGACTTCACAGATACGCAGTATTTT.

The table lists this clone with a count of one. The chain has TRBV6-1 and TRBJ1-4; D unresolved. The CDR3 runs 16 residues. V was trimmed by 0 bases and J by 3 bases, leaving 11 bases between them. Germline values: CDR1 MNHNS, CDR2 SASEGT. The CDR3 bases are TGTGCCAGCAGTGAAGCCGAGGGAGTGGCTAATGAAAAACTGTTTTTT. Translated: CASSEAEGVANEKLFF.

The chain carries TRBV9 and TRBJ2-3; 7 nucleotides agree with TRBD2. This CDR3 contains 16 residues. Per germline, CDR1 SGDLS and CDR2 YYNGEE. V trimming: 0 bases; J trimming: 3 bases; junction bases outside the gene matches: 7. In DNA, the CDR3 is TGTGCCAGCAGCGTAGATGGGGCCGGGAGGACAGATACGCAGTATTTT. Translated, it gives CASSVDGAGRTDTQYF.

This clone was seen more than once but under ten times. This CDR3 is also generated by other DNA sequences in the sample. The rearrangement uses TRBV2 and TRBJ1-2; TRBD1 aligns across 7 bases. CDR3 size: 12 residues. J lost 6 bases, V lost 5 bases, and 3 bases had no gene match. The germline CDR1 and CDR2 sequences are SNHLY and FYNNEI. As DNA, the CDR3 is TGTGCCAGCAGTAGACAGGGCGATGGCTACACCTTC. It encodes CASSRQGDGYTF.

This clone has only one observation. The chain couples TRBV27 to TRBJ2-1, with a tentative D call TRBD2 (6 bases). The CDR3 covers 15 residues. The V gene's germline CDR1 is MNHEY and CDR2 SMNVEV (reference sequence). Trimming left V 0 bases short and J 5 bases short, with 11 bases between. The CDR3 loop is CASSLSWGGHNEQFF. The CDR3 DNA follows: TGTGCCAGCAGTTTATCGTGGGGAGGCCACAATGAGCAGTTCTTC.

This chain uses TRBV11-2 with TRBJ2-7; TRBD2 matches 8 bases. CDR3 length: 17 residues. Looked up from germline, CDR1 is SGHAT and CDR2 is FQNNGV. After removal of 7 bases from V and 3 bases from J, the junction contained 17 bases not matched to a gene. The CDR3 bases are TGTGCCAGCACCGAAGGCAGCGGGAGAGTTTCCAACTACGAGCAGTACTTC. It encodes CASTEGSGRVSNYEQYF.

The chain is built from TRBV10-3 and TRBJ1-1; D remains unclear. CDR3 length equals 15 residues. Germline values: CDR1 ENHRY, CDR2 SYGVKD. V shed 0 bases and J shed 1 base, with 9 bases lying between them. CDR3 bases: TGTGCCATCAGTGAGTCGGAGAGGGCGAACACTGAAGCTTTCTTT. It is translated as CAISESERANTEAFF.

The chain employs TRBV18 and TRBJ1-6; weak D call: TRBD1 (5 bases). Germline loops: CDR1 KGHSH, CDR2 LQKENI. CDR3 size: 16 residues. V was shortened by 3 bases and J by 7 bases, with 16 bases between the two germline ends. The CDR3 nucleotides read TGTGCCAGCTCACCCACCGGCGGGGCAGGGAATTCACCCCTCCACTTT. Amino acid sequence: CASSPTGGAGNSPLHF.

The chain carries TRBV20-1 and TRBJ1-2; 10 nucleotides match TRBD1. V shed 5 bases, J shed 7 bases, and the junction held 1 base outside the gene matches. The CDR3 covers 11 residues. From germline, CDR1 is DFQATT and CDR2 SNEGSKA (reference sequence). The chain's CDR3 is CSAGTGAGYTF. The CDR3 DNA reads TGCAGTGCTGGGACAGGGGCTGGCTACACCTTC.

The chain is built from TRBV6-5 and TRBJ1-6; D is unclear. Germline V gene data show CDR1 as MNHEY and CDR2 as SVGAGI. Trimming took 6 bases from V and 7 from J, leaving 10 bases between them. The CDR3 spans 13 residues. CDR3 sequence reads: CASSPTPNSPLHF. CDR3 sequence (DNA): TGTGCCAGCAGCCCCACCCCCAATTCACCCCTCCACTTT.

CDR3 residues: CASSTTGFSEAFF. In nucleotides, the CDR3 is TGTGCCAGCAGTACCACAGGGTTTTCTGAAGCTTTCTTT. The chain has TRBV27 and TRBJ1-1, with D tentatively TRBD1 (6 bases). V lost 5 bases and J lost 6, with 13 bases in between. Germline-derived CDR1 and CDR2 are MNHEY and SMNVEV (reference sequence). This CDR3 has 13 amino acids.

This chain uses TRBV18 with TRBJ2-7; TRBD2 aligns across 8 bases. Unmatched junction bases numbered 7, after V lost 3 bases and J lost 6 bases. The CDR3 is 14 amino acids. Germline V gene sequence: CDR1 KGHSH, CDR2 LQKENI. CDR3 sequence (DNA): TGTGCCAGCTCACCTGTGCGGGAGGCCCCCGAGCAGTACTTC. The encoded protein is CASSPVREAPEQYF. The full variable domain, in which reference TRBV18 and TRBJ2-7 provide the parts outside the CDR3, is NAGVMQNPRHLVRRRGQEARLRCSPMKGHSHVYWYRQLPEEGLKFMVYLQKENIIDESGMPKERFSAEFPKEGPSILRIQQVVRGDSAAYFCASSPVREAPEQYFGPGTRLTVT.

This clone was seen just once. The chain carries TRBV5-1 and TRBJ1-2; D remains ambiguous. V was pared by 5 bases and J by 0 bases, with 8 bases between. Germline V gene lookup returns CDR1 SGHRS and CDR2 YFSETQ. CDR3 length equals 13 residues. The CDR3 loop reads CASRQVANYGYTF. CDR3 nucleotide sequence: TGCGCCAGCAGGCAGGTAGCTAACTATGGCTACACCTTC.

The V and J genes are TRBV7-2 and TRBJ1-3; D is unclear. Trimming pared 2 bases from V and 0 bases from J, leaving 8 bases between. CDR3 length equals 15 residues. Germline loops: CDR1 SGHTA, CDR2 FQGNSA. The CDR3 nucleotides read TGTGCCAGCAGCTTATGGACCTACTCTGGAAACACCATATATTTT. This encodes CASSLWTYSGNTIYF.

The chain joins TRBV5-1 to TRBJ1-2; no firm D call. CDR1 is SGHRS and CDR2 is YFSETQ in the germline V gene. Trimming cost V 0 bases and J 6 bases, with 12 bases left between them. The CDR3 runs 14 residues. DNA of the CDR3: TGCGCCAGCAGCTTGGGCGGCGGGCTCGATGGCTACACCTTC. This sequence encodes CASSLGGGLDGYTF.

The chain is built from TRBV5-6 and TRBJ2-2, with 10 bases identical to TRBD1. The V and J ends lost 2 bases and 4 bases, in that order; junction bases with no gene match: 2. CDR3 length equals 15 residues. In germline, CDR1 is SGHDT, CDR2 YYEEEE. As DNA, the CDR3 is TGTGCCAGCAGCTTCGGGACAGGGGTCACCGGGGAGCTGTTTTTT. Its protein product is CASSFGTGVTGELFF.

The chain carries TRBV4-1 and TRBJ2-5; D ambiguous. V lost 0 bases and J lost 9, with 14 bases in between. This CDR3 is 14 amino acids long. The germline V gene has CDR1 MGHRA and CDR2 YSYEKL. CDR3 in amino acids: CASSQDPGARSQYF. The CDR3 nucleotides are TGCGCCAGCAGCCAAGATCCGGGTGCCCGATCCCAGTACTTC.